This T cell receptor beta chain appears in the sequencing data of a study of cytomegalovirus exposure and HLA in healthy donors. Whole-study results and caveats: Later on, an analysis tied 18,000 or so TCR beta sequences to HLA alleles at 0.05 false discovery rate. Previous analysis showed most TCR beta V segments were productive about 87% or about 30% of the time. Equally common other TCR beta chains were less clonally expanded than HLA-associated ones, a later analysis found.

A remark on this clone: Its target is unknown.

Both 60 Vbeta primers and 13 Jbeta primers went into the PCR. This table comes from immunoSEQ multiplex PCR, and its TCRdb copy is limited to in-frame clones, with some not included. The sample holds about 100,000 clones, roughly 79% seen once. The ends lost 0 bases at V and 8 bases at J; junction bases unmatched: 6. CDR3 length: 14 residues. Germline V lookup: CDR1 SGHRS, CDR2 YFSETQ. The source material was PBMCs. This sequence originates from a female donor in good health and CMV-seropositive. The V gene is TRBV5-1, the J gene TRBJ1-2, with 8 bases aligning to TRBD1. In DNA form, the CDR3 reads TGCGCCAGCAGCTTGGCCGCAGGGGGCGACGGCTACACCTTC. This codes for CASSLAAGGDGYTF.